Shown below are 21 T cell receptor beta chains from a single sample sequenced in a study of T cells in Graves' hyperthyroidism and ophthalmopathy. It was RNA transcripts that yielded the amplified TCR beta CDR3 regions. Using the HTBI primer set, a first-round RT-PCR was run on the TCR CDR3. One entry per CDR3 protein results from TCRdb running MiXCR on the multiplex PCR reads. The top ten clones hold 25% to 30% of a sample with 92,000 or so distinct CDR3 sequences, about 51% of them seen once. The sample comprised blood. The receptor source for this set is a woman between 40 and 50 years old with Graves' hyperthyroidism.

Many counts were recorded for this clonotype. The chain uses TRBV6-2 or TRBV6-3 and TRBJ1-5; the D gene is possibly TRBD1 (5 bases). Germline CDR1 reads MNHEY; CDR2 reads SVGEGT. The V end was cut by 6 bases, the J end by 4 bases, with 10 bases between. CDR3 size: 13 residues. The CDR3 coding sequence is TGTGCCAGCAGCATCGCAGGGAATCAGCCCCAGCATTTT. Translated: CASSIAGNQPQHF.

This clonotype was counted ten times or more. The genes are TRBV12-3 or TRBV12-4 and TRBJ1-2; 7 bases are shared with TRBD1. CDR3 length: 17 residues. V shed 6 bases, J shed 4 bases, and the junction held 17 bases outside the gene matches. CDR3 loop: CASSGSPLGTAGYGYTF. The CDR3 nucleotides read TGTGCCAGCAGCGGATCCCCCCTTGGGACAGCCGGCTATGGCTACACCTTC.

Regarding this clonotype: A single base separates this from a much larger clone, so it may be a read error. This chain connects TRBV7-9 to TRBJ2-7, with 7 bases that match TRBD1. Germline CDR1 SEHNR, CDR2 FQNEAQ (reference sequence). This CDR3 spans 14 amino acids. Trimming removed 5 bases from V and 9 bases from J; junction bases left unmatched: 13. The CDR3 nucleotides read TGTGCCAGCAGCCCCCGGGGTAACAGGGGCGGGCAGTACTTC. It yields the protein CASSPRGNRGGQYF.

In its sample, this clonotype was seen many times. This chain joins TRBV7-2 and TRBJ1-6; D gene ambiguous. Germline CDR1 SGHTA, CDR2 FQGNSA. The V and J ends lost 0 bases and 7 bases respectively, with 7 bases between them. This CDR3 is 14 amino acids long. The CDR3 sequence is CASSLAGFNSPLHF. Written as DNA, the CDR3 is TGTGCCAGCAGCTTAGCAGGGTTCAATTCACCCCTCCACTTT. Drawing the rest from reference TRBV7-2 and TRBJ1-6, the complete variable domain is GAGVSQSPSNKVTEKGKDVELRCDPISGHTALYWYRQSLGQGLEFLIYFQGNSAPDKSGLPSDRFSAERTGGSVSTLTIQRTQQEDSAVYLCASSLAGFNSPLHFGNGTRLTVT.

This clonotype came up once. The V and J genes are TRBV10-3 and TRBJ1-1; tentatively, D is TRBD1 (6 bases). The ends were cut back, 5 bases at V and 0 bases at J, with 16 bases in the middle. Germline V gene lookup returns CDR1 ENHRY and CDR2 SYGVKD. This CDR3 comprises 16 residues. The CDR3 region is CAISRGTGNMNTEAFF. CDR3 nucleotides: TGTGCCATCAGTCGGGGAACAGGGAATATGAACACTGAAGCTTTCTTT.

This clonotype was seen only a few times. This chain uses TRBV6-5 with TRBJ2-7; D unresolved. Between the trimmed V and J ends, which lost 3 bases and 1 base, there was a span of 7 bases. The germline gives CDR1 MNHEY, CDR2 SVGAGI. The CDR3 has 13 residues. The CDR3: CASSYYGSYEQYF. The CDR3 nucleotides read TGTGCCAGCAGTTATTATGGTTCCTACGAGCAGTACTTC.

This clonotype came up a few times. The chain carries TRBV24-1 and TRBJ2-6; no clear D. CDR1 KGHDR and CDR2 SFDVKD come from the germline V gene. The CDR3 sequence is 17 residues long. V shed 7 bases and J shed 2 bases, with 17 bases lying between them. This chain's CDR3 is CATSPRSKSTGANVLTF. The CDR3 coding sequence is TGTGCCACCAGCCCTAGGTCTAAGTCGACTGGGGCCAACGTCCTGACTTTC.

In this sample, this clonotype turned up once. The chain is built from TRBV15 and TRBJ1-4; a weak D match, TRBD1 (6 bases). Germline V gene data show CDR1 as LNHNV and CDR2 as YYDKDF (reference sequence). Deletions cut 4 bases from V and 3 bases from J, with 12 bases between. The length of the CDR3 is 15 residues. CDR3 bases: TGTGCCACCAGCAACGGGGGACACTCTAATGAAAAACTGTTTTTT. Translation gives CATSNGGHSNEKLFF. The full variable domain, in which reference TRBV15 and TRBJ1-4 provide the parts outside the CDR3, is DAMVIQNPRYQVTQFGKPVTLSCSQTLNHNVMYWYQQKSSQAPKLLFHYYDKDFNNEADTPDNFQSRRPNTSFCFLDIRSPGLGDTAMYLCATSNGGHSNEKLFFGSGTQLSVL.

In DNA, the CDR3 is TGCAGTGCTAGAGGGGGCAGGGGGCTTGGGCAGCCCCAGCATTTT. Amino acids: CSARGGRGLGQPQHF. The chain joins TRBV20-1 to TRBJ1-5; 8 positions agree with TRBD1. This CDR3 comprises 15 residues. After removal of 1 base from V and 7 bases from J, the junction contained 9 bases not matched to a gene. Germline lookup yields CDR1 DFQATT and CDR2 SNEGSKA (reference sequence).

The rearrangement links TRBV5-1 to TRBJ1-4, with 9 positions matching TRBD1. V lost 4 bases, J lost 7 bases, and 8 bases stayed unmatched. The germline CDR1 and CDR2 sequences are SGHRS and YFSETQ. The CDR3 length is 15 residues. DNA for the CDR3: TGCGCCAGCAGCCCCGGACAGGGGAGCACTGAAAAACTGTTTTTT. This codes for CASSPGQGSTEKLFF.

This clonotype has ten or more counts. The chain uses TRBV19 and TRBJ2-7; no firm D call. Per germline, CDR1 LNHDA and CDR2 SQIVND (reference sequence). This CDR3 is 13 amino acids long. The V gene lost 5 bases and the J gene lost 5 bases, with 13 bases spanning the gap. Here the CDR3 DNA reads TGTGCCAGTAGTGATCCGGGTGTGGACGAGCAGTACTTC. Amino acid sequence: CASSDPGVDEQYF. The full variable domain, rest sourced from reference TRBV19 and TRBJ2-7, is DGGITQSPKYLFRKEGQNVTLSCEQNLNHDAMYWYRQDPGQGLRLIYYSQIVNDFQKGDIAEGYSVSREKKESFPLTVTSAQKNPTAFYLCASSDPGVDEQYFGPGTRLTVT.

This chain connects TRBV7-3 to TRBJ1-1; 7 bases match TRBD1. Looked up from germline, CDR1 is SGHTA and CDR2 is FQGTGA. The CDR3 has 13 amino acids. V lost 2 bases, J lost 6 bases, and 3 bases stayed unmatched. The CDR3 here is CASSLWGTAEAFF. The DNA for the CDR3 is TGTGCCAGCAGCTTATGGGGGACAGCTGAAGCTTTCTTT.

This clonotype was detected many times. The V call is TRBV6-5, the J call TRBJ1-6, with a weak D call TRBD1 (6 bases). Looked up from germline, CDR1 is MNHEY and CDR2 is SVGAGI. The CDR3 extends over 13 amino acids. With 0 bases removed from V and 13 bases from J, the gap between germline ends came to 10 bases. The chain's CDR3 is CASSYSGAFPLHF. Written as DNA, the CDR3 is TGTGCCAGCAGTTACTCGGGGGCCTTCCCCCTCCACTTT.

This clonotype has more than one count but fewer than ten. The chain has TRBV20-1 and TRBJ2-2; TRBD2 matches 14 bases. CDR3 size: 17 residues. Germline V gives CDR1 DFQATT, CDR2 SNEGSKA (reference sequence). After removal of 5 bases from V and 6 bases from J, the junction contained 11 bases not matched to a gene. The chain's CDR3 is CSASRTSGRTRAGELFF. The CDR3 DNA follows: TGCAGTGCTTCCAGGACTAGCGGGAGGACCAGGGCCGGGGAGCTGTTTTTT.

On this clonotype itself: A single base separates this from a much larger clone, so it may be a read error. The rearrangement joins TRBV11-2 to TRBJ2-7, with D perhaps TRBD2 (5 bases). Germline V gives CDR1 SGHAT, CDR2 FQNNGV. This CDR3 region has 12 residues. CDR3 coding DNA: TGTGCCAGCAGCGAGGGCTCCTACGAGAAGTACTTC. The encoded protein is CASSEGSYEKYF.

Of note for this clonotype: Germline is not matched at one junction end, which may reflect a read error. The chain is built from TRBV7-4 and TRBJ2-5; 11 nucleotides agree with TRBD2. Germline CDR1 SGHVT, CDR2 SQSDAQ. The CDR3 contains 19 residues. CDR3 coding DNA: TGCGCCAGCAGCCCTAGTAGCGAAACTAGCGGGAGAAGGCGGGAGACCCAGTACTTC. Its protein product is CASSPSSETSGRRRETQYF.

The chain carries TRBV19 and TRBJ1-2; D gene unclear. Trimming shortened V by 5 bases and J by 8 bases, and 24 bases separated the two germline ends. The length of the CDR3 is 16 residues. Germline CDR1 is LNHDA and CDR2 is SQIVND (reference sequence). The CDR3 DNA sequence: TGTGCCAGTAGTCGTTCCCCGCAGTCCCTCGACTGGGGCTACACCTTC. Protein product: CASSRSPQSLDWGYTF.

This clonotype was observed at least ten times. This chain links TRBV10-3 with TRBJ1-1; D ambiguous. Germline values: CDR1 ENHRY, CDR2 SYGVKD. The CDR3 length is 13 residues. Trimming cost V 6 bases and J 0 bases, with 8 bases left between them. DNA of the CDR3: TGTGCCATCAGGTATTCCATGAACACTGAAGCTTTCTTT. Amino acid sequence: CAIRYSMNTEAFF.

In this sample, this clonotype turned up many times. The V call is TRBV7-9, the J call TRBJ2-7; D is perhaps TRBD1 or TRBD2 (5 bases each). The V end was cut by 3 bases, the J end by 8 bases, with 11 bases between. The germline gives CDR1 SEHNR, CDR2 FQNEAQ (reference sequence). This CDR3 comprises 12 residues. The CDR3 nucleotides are TGTGCCAGCAGCTTGTCCGGGGCTCAGCAGTACTTC. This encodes CASSLSGAQQYF.

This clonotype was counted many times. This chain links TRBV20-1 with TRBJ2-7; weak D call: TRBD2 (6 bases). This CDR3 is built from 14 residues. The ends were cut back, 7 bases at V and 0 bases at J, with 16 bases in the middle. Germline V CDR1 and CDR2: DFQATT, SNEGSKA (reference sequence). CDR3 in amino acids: CSVSYGGISYEQYF. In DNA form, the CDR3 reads TGCAGTGTCTCATATGGAGGGATCTCCTACGAGCAGTACTTC.

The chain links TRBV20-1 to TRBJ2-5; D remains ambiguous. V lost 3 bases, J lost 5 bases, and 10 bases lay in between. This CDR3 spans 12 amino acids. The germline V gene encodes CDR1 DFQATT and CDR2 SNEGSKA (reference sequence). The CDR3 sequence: CSARAGRETQYF. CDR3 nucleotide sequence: TGCAGTGCTAGGGCAGGCCGGGAGACCCAGTACTTC.